Following are 18 T cell receptor beta chains from one sample sequenced in a study of CD8 T cells in ankylosing spondylitis. Findings and caveats of the study: Ankylosing spondylitis blood seemed to carry a telltale TCR beta motif made of eight highly homologous variants.

Their antigen targets remain unknown. TCRdb itself ran the 5' RACE reads through MiXCR, one entry per CDR3 protein. The sample has around 390,000 distinct CDR3 sequences; approximately 20% are singletons. The source material was blood, either unsorted or a sorted T cell fraction (not recorded which). All receptors derive from a male donor with ankylosing spondylitis.

V usage is TRBV11-1 and J usage is TRBJ2-1; D may be TRBD1 (9 bases). The CDR3 contains 20 residues. CDR1 is SGHAT and CDR2 is FQDESV in the germline V gene (reference sequence). V dropped 3 bases and J dropped 2 bases, with 26 bases sitting between them. This CDR3 is CASSFPGQGIAGPPYNEQFF. The CDR3 DNA follows: TGTGCCAGCAGCTTCCCGGGACAGGGAATAGCGGGACCTCCCTACAATGAGCAGTTCTTC.

V gene TRBV7-2 combines with J gene TRBJ2-7; tentative D call: TRBD1 (6 bases). Germline V gene data show CDR1 as SGHTA and CDR2 as FQGNSA. The CDR3 runs 14 residues. V was shortened by 5 bases and J by 6 bases, with 17 bases between the two germline ends. CDR3 sequence: CASSPNRASREQYF. The CDR3 DNA is TGTGCCAGCAGCCCAAACAGGGCATCTCGCGAGCAGTACTTC.

At least ten counts were recorded for this clonotype. The chain joins TRBV21-1 to TRBJ2-4. TRBV21-1 is a listed pseudogene. The CDR3 covers 16 residues. The DNA of the CDR3 is TGTGCCACCTTAACGACCTACTGGACGACGAAAAACATTCAGTACTTC. This encodes CATLTTYWTTKNIQYF.

The V and J genes are TRBV5-1 and TRBJ2-1; the match to TRBD2 covers 9 bases. The CDR3 spans 16 residues. Per germline, CDR1 SGHRS and CDR2 YFSETQ. The V and J ends lost 4 bases and 5 bases, in that order; junction bases with no gene match: 10. The CDR3 sequence is CASSPYLAGGDNEQFF. The CDR3 DNA is TGCGCCAGCAGCCCGTACTTGGCGGGAGGGGACAATGAGCAGTTCTTC. The full variable domain, its missing parts supplied by reference TRBV5-1 and TRBJ2-1, is KAGVTQTPRYLIKTRGQQVTLSCSPISGHRSVSWYQQTPGQGLQFLFEYFSETQRNKGNFPGRFSGRQFSNSRSEMNVSTLELGDSALYLCASSPYLAGGDNEQFFGPGTRLTVL.

This clonotype was seen more than once but under ten times. This rearrangement joins TRBV29-1 to TRBJ2-1; a weak D match, TRBD2 (7 bases). V gave up 6 bases and J gave up 5 bases, with 17 bases separating them. Germline V gives CDR1 SQVTM, CDR2 ANQGSEA. This CDR3 region has 14 residues. The CDR3 DNA reads TGCAGCGTGGGGGGGGCAGGGTTCAACAATGAGCAGTTCTTC. It specifies CSVGGAGFNNEQFF.

This clonotype was picked up a small number of times. CDR3 residues: CAWDWGIGEQFF. The DNA for the CDR3 is TGTGCCTGGGACTGGGGGATTGGTGAGCAGTTCTTC. The rearrangement links TRBV30 to TRBJ2-1; D is possibly TRBD1 or TRBD2 (5 bases each). This CDR3 has 12 amino acids. V was clipped by 5 bases and J by 9 bases, with 14 bases between them. Germline values: CDR1 GTSNPN, CDR2 SVGIG (reference sequence).

This clonotype was counted between two and nine times. This chain joins TRBV2 and TRBJ2-7; the match to TRBD1 covers 7 bases. The CDR3 has 13 residues. Germline V gene lookup returns CDR1 SNHLY and CDR2 FYNNEI. With V trimmed by 4 bases and J by 3 bases, 3 bases remained unmatched. CDR3 DNA sequence: TGTGCCAGCAGTGCGGACAGGCGCTACGAGCAGTACTTC. It translates to CASSADRRYEQYF.

This chain uses TRBV28 with TRBJ1-1; D is possibly TRBD1 (5 bases). The V end lost 8 bases, the J end lost 3 bases, and 10 bases lay between the germline ends. The CDR3 totals 12 residues. Germline V gives CDR1 MDHEN, CDR2 SYDVKM. The CDR3 DNA is TGTGCCAGCGGAACAGGATACACTGAAGCTTTCTTT. Its translation: CASGTGYTEAFF. The full variable domain, in which reference TRBV28 and TRBJ1-1 provide the parts outside the CDR3, is DVKVTQSSRYLVKRTGEKVFLECVQDMDHENMFWYRQDPGLGLRLIYFSYDVKMKEKGDIPEGYSVSREKKERFSLILESASTNQTSMYLCASGTGYTEAFFGQGTRLTVV.

In this sample, this clonotype turned up a few times. J is TRBJ2-2 and V is TRBV11-1, with TRBD2 identical over 11 bases. CDR1 SGHAT and CDR2 FQDESV come from the germline V gene (reference sequence). V gave up 4 bases and J gave up 0 bases; unmatched junction bases: 7. The CDR3 has 18 amino acids. The CDR3 bases are TGTGCCAGCAGCTCTCCGACTAGCGGGAACGCGAACACCGGGGAGCTGTTTTTT. It yields the protein CASSSPTSGNANTGELFF.

This clonotype has a count of ten or more. The chain uses TRBV29-1 and TRBJ1-5, with TRBD1 as a possible D gene (6 bases). The CDR3 is made up of 13 amino acids. V shed 6 bases and J shed 7 bases, with 16 bases lying between them. Germline loops: CDR1 SQVTM, CDR2 ANQGSEA. CDR3 protein: CSVAQGGGQPQHF. The CDR3 bases are TGCAGCGTCGCACAGGGCGGTGGGCAGCCCCAGCATTTT.

The chain links TRBV7-8 to TRBJ2-1, with 9 bases identical to TRBD1. Germline V gives CDR1 SGHVS, CDR2 FQNEAQ. The J segment lost 5 bases and the V segment lost 6 bases, leaving 8 bases of the junction unmatched. CDR3 length equals 15 residues. Written as DNA, the CDR3 is TGTGCCAGCAGTCTCCGGGACAGGGTCGACAATGAGCAGTTCTTC. It is translated as CASSLRDRVDNEQFF.

This clonotype was observed a handful of times. This chain links TRBV5-1 with TRBJ2-3; the D gene could be TRBD1 or TRBD2 (5 bases each). Looked up from germline, CDR1 is SGHRS and CDR2 is YFSETQ. The CDR3 is 15 amino acids. The ends were cut back, 4 bases at V and 2 bases at J, with 14 bases in the middle. The CDR3 sequence is CASSGGAPITDTQYF. CDR3 sequence (DNA): TGCGCCAGCAGCGGGGGAGCTCCCATCACAGATACGCAGTATTTT. Filled out from reference TRBV5-1 and TRBJ2-3, the complete variable domain reads KAGVTQTPRYLIKTRGQQVTLSCSPISGHRSVSWYQQTPGQGLQFLFEYFSETQRNKGNFPGRFSGRQFSNSRSEMNVSTLELGDSALYLCASSGGAPITDTQYFGPGTRLTVL.

This sequence joins TRBV9 and TRBJ2-7, with 9 nucleotides matching TRBD1. The CDR3 consists of 14 residues. Germline V gene data show CDR1 as SGDLS and CDR2 as YYNGEE. V lost 4 bases and J lost 3; bases outside the gene matches: 5. In DNA form, the CDR3 reads TGTGCCAGCAGCCCCCGACAGGGGGTCTACGAGCAGTACTTC. Encoded protein: CASSPRQGVYEQYF.

This clonotype was counted a few times. The chain combines TRBV10-3 with TRBJ2-3; 9 bases match TRBD1. J was trimmed by 7 bases and V by 10 bases; bases with no gene match: 12. CDR1 ENHRY and CDR2 SYGVKD come from the germline V gene. The CDR3 consists of 14 residues. The CDR3 spells CATRGDREGNTQYF. CDR3 bases: TGTGCCACCAGGGGGGACAGGGAAGGAAATACGCAGTATTTT.

This clonotype was seen only a few times. This chain uses TRBV20-1 with TRBJ2-7, with 7 bases lining up with TRBD1. J gave up 6 bases and V 1 base, and 12 bases lay outside the gene matches. CDR3 length: 15 amino acids. The germline gives CDR1 DFQATT, CDR2 SNEGSKA (reference sequence). CDR3 sequence: CSARGRAGGTFEQYF. The DNA of the CDR3 is TGCAGTGCTAGAGGCAGGGCAGGGGGTACCTTCGAGCAGTACTTC.

This clonotype was seen at least ten times. This sequence joins TRBV20-1 and TRBJ2-7; TRBD1 might be the D (5 bases). This CDR3 is built from 12 residues. Germline values: CDR1 DFQATT, CDR2 SNEGSKA (reference sequence). CDR3 sequence (DNA): TGCAGCCCATTGACAGCCATGCGCGAGCAGTACTTC. This sequence encodes CSPLTAMREQYF.

CDR3 coding DNA: TGTGCCAGCAGCCTTGGGGTCCGGTACGAGCAGTACTTC. Protein: CASSLGVRYEQYF. The V call is TRBV12-3 or TRBV12-4, the J call TRBJ2-7; D gene uncertain. Trimming removed 6 bases from V and 4 bases from J, with 13 bases in between. The CDR3 spans 13 residues.

There are a few counts of this clonotype. J is TRBJ1-5 and V is TRBV3-1, with D possibly TRBD1 on 5 matching bases. CDR1 and CDR2 (germline): LGHDT, YNNKEL (reference sequence). V lost 1 base and J 5 bases, leaving 9 bases between the germline ends. CDR3 length equals 14 residues. As DNA, the CDR3 is TGTGCCAGCAGCCAAGGCCAGGGTCATCAGCCCCAGCATTTT. Its translation: CASSQGQGHQPQHF. The full variable domain, completed using reference TRBV3-1 and TRBJ1-5, is DTAVSQTPKYLVTQMGNDKSIKCEQNLGHDTMYWYKQDSKKFLKIMFSYNNKELIINETVPNRFSPKSPDKAHLNLHINSLELGDSAVYFCASSQGQGHQPQHFGDGTRLSIL.